These T cell receptor beta chains were read from a single sample in a study of shared clonotypes between healthy human individuals. Here immunoSEQ multiplex PCR was the method, and the copy in TCRdb shows in-frame clones only, minus some. The data hold roughly 2.6 million clones, with approximately 92% observed a single time. The sequenced sample was naive CD4+ T cells sorted from blood. These receptors were obtained from a man aged 18 to 30 in good health. Each CDR3 is given with its conserved first and last residue. A D gene is named only where the DNA matches it firmly. Part of the rows lack a size; the others show once, few, many or a class for expanded clones.

>TRBD1|TRBV7-7|TRBJ2-7|.
CASSPAGVTGGEQYF
TGTGCTAGCAGCCCGGCAGGAGTTACAGGGGGCGAGCAGTACTTC
>.|TRBV9|TRBJ2-2|.
CASSVGRGGPGELFF
TGTGCCAGCAGCGTAGGCAGGGGAGGGCCCGGGGAGCTGTTTTTT
>.|TRBV28|TRBJ1-6|.
CASRPPGAYNSPLHF
TGTGCCAGCAGGCCCCCCGGGGCCTATAATTCACCCCTCCACTTT
>TRBD2|TRBV7-9|TRBJ2-7|.
CASSSLAGGNDEQYF
TGTGCCAGCAGCTCGCTAGCGGGAGGCAACGACGAGCAGTACTTC
>.|TRBV7-9|TRBJ1-4|.
CASSTPRATNEKLFF
TGTGCCAGCAGCACCCCCCGTGCAACTAATGAAAAACTGTTTTTT
>.|TRBV7-3|TRBJ1-1|.
CASSSTGVEAFF
TGTGCCAGCAGCTCAACCGGAGTTGAAGCTTTCTTT
>TRBD1|TRBV29-1|TRBJ1-1|.
CSVDRGGTEAFF
TGCAGCGTTGACAGGGGGGGCACTGAAGCTTTCTTT
>TRBD1|TRBV9|TRBJ1-1|.
CASSVGTGRGTTEAFF
TGTGCCAGCAGCGTAGGGACAGGCAGAGGGACCACTGAAGCTTTCTTT
>.|TRBV5-1|TRBJ2-3|.
CASTDQGGTDTQYF
TGCGCCAGCACTGACCAAGGCGGCACAGATACGCAGTATTTT
>.|TRBV6-1|TRBJ1-3|.
CASSDGLATLNTIYF
TGTGCCAGCAGTGACGGACTCGCTACCTTAAACACCATATATTTT
>.|TRBV30|TRBJ2-7|.
CAWSNPYEQYF
TGTGCCTGGAGTAACCCCTACGAGCAGTACTTC
>TRBD1|TRBV29-1|TRBJ1-2|.
CSVMTGLNYGYTF
TGCAGCGTCATGACAGGGTTGAACTATGGCTACACCTTC
>.|TRBV29-1|TRBJ2-7|.
CSVVANEQYF
TGCAGCGTTGTAGCGAATGAGCAGTACTTC
>.|TRBV4-3|TRBJ1-1|.
CASSQGTVNTEAFF
TGCGCCAGCAGCCAAGGGACAGTAAACACTGAAGCTTTCTTT
>.|TRBV29-1|TRBJ1-2|.
CSVEYGGPYGYTF
TGCAGCGTTGAATATGGGGGGCCCTATGGCTACACCTTC
>.|TRBV11-3|TRBJ2-5|once
CASSLGTGYQETQYF
TGTGCCAGCAGCTTAGGAACAGGGTACCAAGAGACCCAGTACTTC
>.|TRBV30|TRBJ1-2|.
CAWNFHLSYGYTF
TGTGCCTGGAACTTCCACTTATCGTACGGCTACACCTTC
>.|TRBV7-2|TRBJ2-7|.
CASSLQGFYEQYF
TGTGCCAGCAGCTTACAGGGGTTCTACGAGCAGTACTTC
>.|TRBV6-1|TRBJ1-1|few
CASRRGVNTEAFF
TGTGCCAGCAGGAGAGGGGTGAACACTGAAGCTTTCTTT
>TRBD2|TRBV14|TRBJ2-3|once
CASSQVFTSAADTQYF
TGTGCCAGCAGCCAGGTTTTTACTAGCGCTGCAGATACGCAGTATTTT
>TRBD1|TRBV27|TRBJ2-7|.
CASKERGLSTYEQYF
TGTGCCAGCAAGGAAAGGGGGCTATCCACCTACGAGCAGTACTTC
>.|TRBV19|TRBJ1-5|.
CASSIVGANQPQHF
TGTGCCAGTAGTATAGTCGGGGCAAATCAGCCCCAGCATTTT
>TRBD2|TRBV10-2|TRBJ2-1|.
CASSDLAGVSYNEQFF
TGCGCCAGCAGTGATCTAGCGGGAGTGTCCTACAATGAGCAGTTCTTC
>.|TRBV30|TRBJ2-7|.
CAWSRGPAQREQYF
TGTGCCTGGAGTCGCGGACCTGCCCAGCGTGAGCAGTACTTC
>.|TRBV9|TRBJ2-6|.
CASSVSGSGANVLTF
TGTGCCAGCAGCGTATCAGGGTCCGGGGCCAACGTCCTGACTTTC
>TRBD1|TRBV5-1|TRBJ1-1|.
CASSLEGAPNEAFF
TGCGCCAGCAGCTTGGAGGGGGCCCCTAATGAAGCTTTCTTT
>TRBD2|TRBV7-2|TRBJ2-5|.
CASSLEGGTSQETQYF
TGTGCCAGCAGCTTAGAGGGGGGGACTAGTCAAGAGACCCAGTACTTC
>TRBD1|TRBV5-6|TRBJ1-4|.
CASSDRDEKLFF
TGTGCCAGCAGCGACAGGGATGAAAAACTGTTTTTT
>.|TRBV11-1|TRBJ1-3|.
CASSFAGTGGNTIYF
TGTGCCAGCAGTTTTGCCGGGACGGGAGGAAACACCATATATTTT
>.|TRBV6-1|TRBJ1-5|.
CASSDLGGNQPQHF
TGTGCCAGCAGTGATCTGGGAGGCAATCAGCCCCAGCATTTT
>.|TRBV5-1|TRBJ2-3|once
CASSTTFTTDTQYF
TGCGCCAGCAGCACCACCTTTACCACAGATACGCAGTATTTT
>TRBD1|TRBV2|TRBJ2-3|.
CASSEGDSPGTQYF
TGTGCCAGCAGTGAGGGGGACAGCCCAGGGACGCAGTATTTT
>TRBD2|TRBV10-3|TRBJ2-2|.
CASSGRAGTGELFF
TGTGCCAGTAGCGGGAGGGCAGGCACCGGGGAGCTGTTTTTT
>.|TRBV6-1|TRBJ1-1|.
CASSEALGGVGTEAFF
TGTGCCAGCAGTGAAGCTCTAGGGGGGGTAGGCACTGAAGCTTTCTTT
>.|TRBV19|TRBJ1-5|few
CASSGINQPQHF
TGTGCCAGTTCAGGGATCAATCAGCCCCAGCATTTT
>.|TRBV6-5|TRBJ1-1|.
CAGHRAGGTEAFF
TGTGCCGGTCACAGGGCCGGTGGCACTGAAGCTTTCTTT
>TRBD2|TRBV7-2|TRBJ2-7|.
CASSLTSGGKYEQYF
TGTGCCAGCAGCTTAACTAGCGGGGGAAAATACGAGCAGTACTTC
>.|TRBV5-4|TRBJ2-1|.
CASSSDWIYEQFF
TGTGCCAGCAGCTCGGACTGGATCTATGAGCAGTTCTTC
>.|TRBV7-2|TRBJ1-2|.
CASSLGLGGNYGYTF
TGTGCCAGCAGCTTAGGTTTGGGGGGAAACTATGGCTACACCTTC
>.|TRBV9|TRBJ1-2|.
CASSVARRFHYGYTF
TGTGCCAGCAGCGTAGCCCGGCGATTCCACTATGGCTACACCTTC
>.|TRBV30|TRBJ2-1|.
CAWSGRAENSYNEQFF
TGTGCCTGGAGTGGTAGGGCGGAAAACTCCTACAATGAGCAGTTCTTC
>.|TRBV19|TRBJ1-3|few
CASSMEANGNTIYF
TGTGCCAGTAGTATGGAGGCAAACGGAAACACCATATATTTT
>TRBD1|TRBV28|TRBJ1-2|.
CASSSPDRVHGYTF
TGTGCCAGCAGTTCCCCCGACAGGGTGCATGGCTACACCTTC
>TRBD1|TRBV4-1|TRBJ1-4|.
CASSQEDRDSEKLFF
TGCGCCAGCAGCCAAGAGGACAGGGACAGTGAAAAACTGTTTTTT
>.|TRBV4-1|TRBJ1-5|once
CASSQGGTRDQPQHF
TGCGCCAGCAGCCAGGGAGGGACTCGCGATCAGCCCCAGCATTTT
>TRBD1|TRBV27|TRBJ2-2|.
CASSPAGQGAGELFF
TGTGCCAGCAGTCCGGCTGGACAGGGTGCCGGGGAGCTGTTTTTT
>.|TRBV2|TRBJ2-7|.
CASSARDEQYF
TGTGCCAGCAGTGCGAGGGACGAGCAGTACTTC
>.|TRBV2|TRBJ2-7|.
CASSEAGGGIHEQYF
TGTGCCAGCAGTGAAGCGGGGGGTGGGATTCACGAGCAGTACTTC
>TRBD1|TRBV2|TRBJ1-2|.
CASRTGGRDYGYTF
TGTGCCAGCAGAACAGGGGGTCGGGACTATGGCTACACCTTC
>.|TRBV6-5|TRBJ2-6|.
CASSSGSSGANVLTF
TGTGCCAGCAGTTCCGGTAGCTCTGGGGCCAACGTCCTGACTTTC
>TRBD1|TRBV27|TRBJ2-7|.
CASSKYPGQGTYEQYF
TGTGCCAGCAGTAAATATCCGGGACAGGGGACCTACGAGCAGTACTTC
>TRBD1|TRBV7-9|TRBJ1-1|.
CASSLGAGGTEAFF
TGTGCCAGCAGCTTAGGGGCAGGGGGCACTGAAGCTTTCTTT